A single sample gave rise to the 13 T cell receptor beta chains below, sequenced in a study of cytomegalovirus exposure and HLA in healthy donors. Amplification used 60 Vbeta primers and 13 Jbeta primers. Measured with immunoSEQ multiplex PCR; TCRdb has only the in-frame clones, and not every one. The profile covers about 200,000 clones, with 80% to 90% appearing a single time and roughly 0.32% taken by the ten largest. Material: PBMCs. These receptors originate from a woman in her twenties or thirties in good health and CMV-seronegative.

This clone has more than one count but fewer than ten. The V call is TRBV28, the J call TRBJ2-7, with D perhaps matching TRBD2 (5 bases). CDR1 and CDR2 (germline): MDHEN, SYDVKM. The CDR3 is made up of 15 amino acids. Trimming removed 5 bases from V and 4 bases from J, with 18 bases in between. The CDR3 nucleotides are TGTGCCAGCAGTCCCCCCCACGGGGTTCGGTACGAGCAGTACTTC. Its protein is CASSPPHGVRYEQYF.

The genes are TRBV7-3 and TRBJ2-4, with TRBD1 matching over 8 bases. This CDR3 spans 15 amino acids. The V gene end was trimmed by 3 bases and the J gene end by 8 bases; junction bases not matched to a gene: 9. CDR1 SGHTA and CDR2 FQGTGA come from the germline V gene. The CDR3 coding sequence is TGTGCCAGCAGCTTGGGCAGGGGGCCTACGGACATTCAGTACTTC. Translation: CASSLGRGPTDIQYF.

This chain joins TRBV4-1 and TRBJ2-2; D might be TRBD1 (6 bases). CDR3 length: 17 residues. Germline V gives CDR1 MGHRA, CDR2 YSYEKL. With 4 bases removed from V and 1 base from J, the gap between germline ends came to 16 bases. CDR3 DNA sequence: TGCGCCAGCAGCCGAGAATCAGGGGTCCAGAACACCGGGGAGCTGTTTTTT. Its protein is CASSRESGVQNTGELFF.

This clone was seen a few times. The chain employs TRBV5-6 and TRBJ1-2; TRBD1 is a possible D gene (5 bases). V was pared by 2 bases and J by 5 bases, with 25 bases between. This CDR3 comprises 18 residues. Germline lookup yields CDR1 SGHDT and CDR2 YYEEEE. CDR3 sequence reads: CASSFPTGISLGGYGYTF. CDR3 bases: TGTGCCAGCAGCTTCCCTACCGGGATTTCTCTCGGGGGGTATGGCTACACCTTC.

Regarding this clone: Other DNA variants within this sample encode the same CDR3. V and J are TRBV5-1 and TRBJ1-1; D ambiguous. V lost 1 base, J lost 0 bases, and 7 bases lay in between. The CDR3 spans 14 residues. The V gene's germline CDR1 is SGHRS and CDR2 YFSETQ. In DNA form, the CDR3 reads TGCGCCAGCAGCTTGTACAGCATGAACACTGAAGCTTTCTTT. Amino acids: CASSLYSMNTEAFF.

This rearrangement joins TRBV15 to TRBJ2-2; 9 bases agree with TRBD2. The V gene's germline CDR1 is LNHNV and CDR2 YYDKDF (reference sequence). The CDR3 has 15 residues. V shed 5 bases and J 5 bases; nucleotides not matched to a gene: 6. CDR3 residues: CATSPIAGETGELFF. For the CDR3, the DNA is TGTGCCACCAGCCCAATAGCGGGAGAAACCGGGGAGCTGTTTTTT.

The V call is TRBV23-1, the J call TRBJ1-6; D possibly corresponds to TRBD1 (5 bases). TRBV23-1 has ORF status, its function being uncertain. Between the trimmed V and J ends, which lost 1 base and 0 bases, there was a span of 19 bases. CDR3 size: 20 residues. Written as DNA, the CDR3 is TGCGCCAGCAGTCAATTTAGGGACTACAAGGAGAGCTCCTATAATTCACCCCTCCACTTT. Its translation: CASSQFRDYKESSYNSPLHF.

The chain uses TRBV28 and TRBJ1-5; D is perhaps TRBD1 (6 bases). Germline V gene sequence: CDR1 MDHEN, CDR2 SYDVKM. The CDR3 extends over 13 amino acids. Trimming took off 3 bases at V and 4 bases at J, with 7 bases between the two ends. CDR3 protein: CASSLDSNQPQHF. For the CDR3, the DNA is TGTGCCAGCAGTTTGGACAGTAATCAGCCCCAGCATTTT. Complete variable domain (other parts from reference TRBV28 and TRBJ1-5): DVKVTQSSRYLVKRTGEKVFLECVQDMDHENMFWYRQDPGLGLRLIYFSYDVKMKEKGDIPEGYSVSREKKERFSLILESASTNQTSMYLCASSLDSNQPQHFGDGTRLSIL.

The chain has TRBV7-3 and TRBJ2-2; a weak D match, TRBD1 (6 bases). Germline-derived CDR1 and CDR2 are SGHTA and FQGTGA. This CDR3 has 16 amino acids. Trimming took 2 bases from V and 5 from J, leaving 15 bases between them. DNA for the CDR3: TGTGCCAGCAGCTTAGTTGGGGGCGAATGGACCGGGGAGCTGTTTTTT. Protein sequence: CASSLVGGEWTGELFF.

In its sample, this clone was seen once. The DNA for the CDR3 is TGTGCCAGCACCCATCCTCTCGACAGGGGGCATGTTGGGGCCAACGTCCTGACTTTC. As protein: CASTHPLDRGHVGANVLTF. The chain carries TRBV9 and TRBJ2-6; 10 positions agree with TRBD1. With 6 bases clipped from V and 3 bases from J, the junction kept 15 bases outside the gene matches. The CDR3 runs to 19 residues. From germline, CDR1 is SGDLS and CDR2 YYNGEE.

The rearrangement joins TRBV28 to TRBJ2-2; D call uncertain. CDR1 is MDHEN, CDR2 SYDVKM, per germline. The CDR3 has 16 residues. Trimming took 1 base from V and 3 from J, leaving 12 bases between them. CDR3 sequence (DNA): TGTGCCAGCAGTTTATCATACGGGTCCGACACCGGGGAGCTGTTTTTT. The encoded protein is CASSLSYGSDTGELFF.

The rearrangement links TRBV2 to TRBJ1-1; 7 bases match TRBD1. V was pared by 4 bases and J by 1 base, with 3 bases of the junction left unmatched. Germline-derived CDR1 and CDR2 are SNHLY and FYNNEI. The CDR3 has 14 residues. The CDR3 here is CASSGQGENTEAFF. CDR3 nucleotide sequence: TGTGCCAGCAGTGGGCAGGGGGAGAACACTGAAGCTTTCTTT. Combining the CDR3 with reference TRBV2 and TRBJ1-1 gives the whole variable domain EPEVTQTPSHQVTQMGQEVILRCVPISNHLYFYWYRQILGQKVEFLVSFYNNEISEKSEIFDDQFSVERPDGSNFTLKIRSTKLEDSAMYFCASSGQGENTEAFFGQGTRLTVV.

The V and J genes are TRBV5-1 and TRBJ1-4; 8 bases are a match to TRBD1. V lost 4 bases to trimming and J lost 10 bases; unmatched junction nucleotides: 6. The CDR3 runs to 13 residues. Germline V gene sequence: CDR1 SGHRS, CDR2 YFSETQ. The CDR3 DNA follows: TGCGCCAGCAGCACCGGACAGGGCGGAAAACTGTTTTTT. Translating gives CASSTGQGGKLFF.